The clone carrying this T cell receptor (beta chain) was seen a few times. The antigen remains unidentified. TCRdb reprocessed the RACE reads via MiXCR and lists one record per CDR3 protein. The sample gives around 99,000 distinct CDR3 sequences, roughly 12% of which show up once; approximately 2% is in the top ten. The germline gives CDR1 SGHTA, CDR2 FQGNSA. The germline V and J ends were trimmed by 5 bases and 8 bases, with 9 bases remaining between them. The CDR3 loop spans 12 amino acids. The time point: patch test 1, 2 weeks after DPC sensitization. Described treatment: therapeutic diphenylcyclopropenone sensitization with weekly scalp DPC. These data originate in a study of human T cells and chemical hapten exposure. For the study at large: DPC at 2% was the sensitizing agent, placed on about 2 cm by about 2 cm of upper inner arm skin. TCR yields differed between samples (mainly from small differences in pooled library volume). Whole-study results and caveats: DPC sensitization produced no change in TCRs with frequency above 1 in 1000.

This specimen was whole blood, taken in connection with sensitization to the hapten diphenylcyclopropenone (DPC). The TCR originated in a woman in her thirties or forties with alopecia areata. Some clones in this sample may be carry-over from other donors' samples. V usage is TRBV7-2 and J usage is TRBJ1-4; D uncertain. The CDR3 sequence is CASSAQREKLFF. The CDR3 nucleotides read TGTGCCAGCAGCGCGCAGCGGGAAAAACTGTTTTTT. Combining the CDR3 with reference TRBV7-2 and TRBJ1-4 gives the whole variable domain GAGVSQSPSNKVTEKGKDVELRCDPISGHTALYWYRQSLGQGLEFLIYFQGNSAPDKSGLPSDRFSAERTGGSVSTLTIQRTQQEDSAVYLCASSAQREKLFFGSGTQLSVL.